This TCR beta chain was identified during a study of shared clonotypes between healthy human individuals. The V end lost 0 bases, the J end lost 0 bases, and 9 bases lay between the germline ends. The CDR3 runs 15 residues. Per germline, CDR1 SGHNT and CDR2 YYREEE (reference sequence). The study's findings and limits: Among non-shared clonotypes, generation probabilities were lower than among those shared by all four donors.

Naive CD8 cells lacked CD45RO, underwent positive selection for CCR7 and left out terminally differentiated effector memory CD45RA+ cells. Donors, healthy HIV-negative adults, lacked recent acute infections or vaccinations. TCRdb keeps only in-frame clones here, not all; method: immunoSEQ multiplex PCR. The table records over 2 million clones, 85% to 95% of them present only once. On this clone itself: The antigen is undetermined.

The source of this sequence is a young man in good health. Sequencing was performed on naive CD8+ T cells sorted from blood. The chain has TRBV5-4 and TRBJ1-2; the D is unclear. The CDR3: CASSLDTTTNYGYTF. CDR3 nucleotide sequence: TGTGCCAGCAGCTTGGACACCACCACTAACTATGGCTACACCTTC. The complete variable domain, with remaining parts taken from reference TRBV5-4 and TRBJ1-2, reads ETGVTQSPTHLIKTRGQQVTLRCSSQSGHNTVSWYQQALGQGPQFIFQYYREEENGRGNFPPRFSGLQFPNYSSELNVNALELDDSALYLCASSLDTTTNYGYTFGSGTRLTVV.